These 10 T cell receptor beta chains originate from one sample sequenced in a study of blood T cell repertoires in COVID-19. Sequencing used immunoSEQ multiplex PCR; TCRdb keeps in-frame clones, though not all of them. This table holds some 180,000 clones, approximately 82% found once. What was sequenced was peripheral blood. The receptors were sampled from a woman in her 70s who had recovered from COVID-19.

The CDR3 reads CASSLVSGSGTDTQYF. CDR3 nucleotides: TGTGCCAGCAGCTTGGTAAGCGGGAGTGGCACAGATACGCAGTATTTT. V is TRBV5-4 and J is TRBJ2-3; 8 positions agree with TRBD2. J gave up 1 base and V 0 bases, and 4 bases lay outside the gene matches. The V gene's germline CDR1 is SGHNT and CDR2 YYREEE (reference sequence). The CDR3 extends over 16 amino acids.

This chain links TRBV28 with TRBJ2-1; D might be TRBD2 (8 bases). Trimming stripped 7 bases from V and 3 bases from J, with 31 bases between. The V gene's germline CDR1 is MDHEN and CDR2 SYDVKM. The CDR3 spans 20 residues. In DNA, the CDR3 is TGTGCCAGCACCCTCCCGGGGGGGGGCGTCACCTCAGGGGGCTACAATGAGCAGTTCTTC. This translates into CASTLPGGGVTSGGYNEQFF.

This rearrangement joins TRBV6-2 or TRBV6-3 to TRBJ2-7; 10 bases are shared with TRBD2. CDR1 is MNHEY and CDR2 is SVGEGT in the germline V gene. The junction had 9 bases not matched to a gene; V was cut back by 2 bases and J by 5 bases. The CDR3 loop spans 16 amino acids. CDR3: CASSYTPSGRADEQYF. CDR3 DNA sequence: TGTGCCAGCAGTTACACCCCCAGCGGGAGGGCGGACGAGCAGTACTTC.

This clone showed up just once. The chain uses TRBV5-1 and TRBJ2-5, with TRBD2 matching 11 bases. There are 16 residues in the CDR3. The germline gives CDR1 SGHRS, CDR2 YFSETQ. Trimming removed 0 bases from V and 2 bases from J; junction bases left unmatched: 3. The CDR3: CASSLVVAGGQETQYF. CDR3 DNA: TGCGCCAGCAGCTTGGTGGTAGCGGGGGGGCAAGAGACCCAGTACTTC.

The chain combines TRBV6-5 with TRBJ1-1; D perhaps matches TRBD1 (6 bases). The V end lost 4 bases, the J end lost 4 bases, and 16 bases lay between the germline ends. This CDR3 has 15 residues. Germline lookup yields CDR1 MNHEY and CDR2 SVGAGI. The CDR3 loop is CASSSNRALGTEAFF. In DNA form, the CDR3 reads TGTGCCAGCAGTTCCAACAGGGCCTTAGGCACTGAAGCTTTCTTT.

The chain couples TRBV6-5 to TRBJ1-3; D perhaps matches TRBD1 (5 bases). Trimming pared 8 bases from V and 4 bases from J, leaving 15 bases between. The germline V gene encodes CDR1 MNHEY and CDR2 SVGAGI. The CDR3 length is 14 residues. CDR3 amino acids: CASGLGGVGNTIYF. The CDR3 DNA sequence: TGTGCCAGCGGTCTGGGAGGGGTAGGAAACACCATATATTTT.

The V call is TRBV5-1, the J call TRBJ2-7; 7 bases agree with TRBD1. The CDR3 has 15 residues. V trimming: 2 bases; J trimming: 5 bases; junction bases outside the gene matches: 10. Germline loops: CDR1 SGHRS, CDR2 YFSETQ. CDR3 sequence: CASSFVSGGVHEQYF. CDR3 DNA: TGCGCCAGCAGCTTTGTTTCAGGGGGTGTCCACGAGCAGTACTTC.

The genes are TRBV18 and TRBJ1-5; 7 bases line up with TRBD1. Germline V gene data show CDR1 as KGHSH and CDR2 as LQKENI. CDR3 length: 13 residues. J was trimmed by 6 bases and V by 6 bases; bases with no gene match: 5. The CDR3 DNA is TGTGCCAGCTCGTCGGGACAGCGTCAGCCCCAGCATTTT. Amino acids: CASSSGQRQPQHF.

The chain combines TRBV5-1 with TRBJ2-7; D possibly corresponds to TRBD1 (6 bases). V was trimmed by 4 bases and J by 6 bases, leaving 14 bases between them. The V gene's germline CDR1 is SGHRS and CDR2 YFSETQ. The CDR3 extends over 13 amino acids. CDR3 nucleotides: TGCGCCAGCAGCCCACAGGGTGACGGCGAGCAGTACTTC. This codes for CASSPQGDGEQYF. Using reference TRBV5-1 and TRBJ2-7 for the parts outside the CDR3, the full variable domain is KAGVTQTPRYLIKTRGQQVTLSCSPISGHRSVSWYQQTPGQGLQFLFEYFSETQRNKGNFPGRFSGRQFSNSRSEMNVSTLELGDSALYLCASSPQGDGEQYFGPGTRLTVT.

The chain employs TRBV27 and TRBJ1-5; D uncertain. Germline lookup yields CDR1 MNHEY and CDR2 SMNVEV (reference sequence). Trimming pared 1 base from V and 1 base from J, leaving 11 bases between. CDR3 length equals 16 residues. In nucleotides, the CDR3 is TGTGCCAGCAGTTTATTTCCCCCACAGAGCAATCAGCCCCAGCATTTT. Translation gives CASSLFPPQSNQPQHF.